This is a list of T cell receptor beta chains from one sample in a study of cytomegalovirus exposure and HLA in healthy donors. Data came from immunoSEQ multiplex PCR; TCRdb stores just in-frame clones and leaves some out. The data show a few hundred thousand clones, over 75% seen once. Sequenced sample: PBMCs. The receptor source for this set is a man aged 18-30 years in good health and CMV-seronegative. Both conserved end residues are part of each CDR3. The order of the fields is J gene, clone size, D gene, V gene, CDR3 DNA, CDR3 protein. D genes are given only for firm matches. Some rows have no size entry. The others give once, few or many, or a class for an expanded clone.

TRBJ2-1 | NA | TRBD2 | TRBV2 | TGTGCCAGCAAGGCCCGACTAGCGGGGAGCTCCTACAATGAGCAGTTCTTC | CASKARLAGSSYNEQFF
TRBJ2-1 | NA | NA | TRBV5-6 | TGTGCCAGCAGCTTGGGACTCCCAACGGAGCAGTTCTTC | CASSLGLPTEQFF
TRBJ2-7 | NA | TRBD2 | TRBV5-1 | TGCGCCAGCAGCTTGGTGAGTAGCGGGAGCCTCTCCTACGAGCAGTACTTC | CASSLVSSGSLSYEQYF
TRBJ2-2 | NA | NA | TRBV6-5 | TGTGCCAGCAGTCCCCAGGGGACCGGGGAGCTGTTTTTT | CASSPQGTGELFF
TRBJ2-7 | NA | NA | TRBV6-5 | TGTGCCAGCAGTGCCACACTGGGCAGCAACGAGCAGTACTTC | CASSATLGSNEQYF
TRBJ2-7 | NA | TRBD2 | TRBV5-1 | TGCGCCAGCAGCCTGACCTCACTTACTAGCGGGGGAACCTACGAGCAGTACTTC | CASSLTSLTSGGTYEQYF
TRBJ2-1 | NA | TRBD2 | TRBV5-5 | TGTGCCAGCAGCCTTATTAGTGGCAGGGCGATAGCGGGCTCCTACAATGAGCAGTTCTTC | CASSLISGRAIAGSYNEQFF
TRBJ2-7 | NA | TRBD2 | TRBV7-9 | TGTGCCAGCAGCTCAGGAGTCGGGGGACGGACTAGTCACGAGCAGTACTTC | CASSSGVGGRTSHEQYF
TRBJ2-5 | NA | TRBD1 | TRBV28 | TGTGCCAGCAGTTTAACCGGGACAGAAGAGACCCAGTACTTC | CASSLTGTEETQYF
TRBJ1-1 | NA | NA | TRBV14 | TGTGCCAGCAGCCAAGAGACAGGTTATTGGACTGAAGCTTTCTTT | CASSQETGYWTEAFF
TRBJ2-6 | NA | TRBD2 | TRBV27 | TGTGCCAGCAGTCCACGGGGGGTAGGGGCCAACGTCCTGACTTTC | CASSPRGVGANVLTF
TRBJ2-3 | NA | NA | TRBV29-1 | TGCAGCGTTGTAATTTCGGGGGATACGCAGTATTTT | CSVVISGDTQYF
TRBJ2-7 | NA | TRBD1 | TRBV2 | TGTGCCAGCAGTGAAAACAGGGGGCCCTACGAGCAGTACTTC | CASSENRGPYEQYF
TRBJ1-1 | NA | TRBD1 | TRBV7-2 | TGTGCCAGCAGCCCTTGGACAGGAGGCAACACTGAAGCTTTCTTT | CASSPWTGGNTEAFF
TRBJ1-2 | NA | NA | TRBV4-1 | TGCGCCAGCAGCCAAGTTGGGGAGGAGAATGGCTACACCTTC | CASSQVGEENGYTF
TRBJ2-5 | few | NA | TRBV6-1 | TGTGCCAGCAGTGCCCCGCGACAGGACCCCCGGGAGACCCAGTACTTC | CASSAPRQDPRETQYF
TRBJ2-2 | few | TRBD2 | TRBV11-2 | TGTGCCAGCAGATTAAGCGGGACTAGCGGCACCGGGGAGCTGTTTTTT | CASRLSGTSGTGELFF
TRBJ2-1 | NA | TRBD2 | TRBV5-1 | TGCGCCAGCAGCGGGACTAGCGGGGGGGCCTTCTACAATGAGCAGTTCTTC | CASSGTSGGAFYNEQFF
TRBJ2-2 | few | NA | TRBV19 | TGTGCCAGTAGTCGTGCGGGCGGCACCGGGGAGCTGTTTTTT | CASSRAGGTGELFF
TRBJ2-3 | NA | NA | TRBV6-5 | TGTGCCAGCAGGGGGCAGGGATACAGCACAGATACGCAGTATTTT | CASRGQGYSTDTQYF
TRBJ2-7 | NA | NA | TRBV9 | TGTGCCAGCAGCGTAGATCCCAGGCCAGACTACGAGCAGTACTTC | CASSVDPRPDYEQYF
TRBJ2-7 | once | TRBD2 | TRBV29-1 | TGCAGCGGCGGACTAGCGGGAGGATCTGAGCAGTACTTC | CSGGLAGGSEQYF
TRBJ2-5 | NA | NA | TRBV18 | TGTGCCAGCAGCGACGTGGGTACGCGGAGCGAGACCCAGTACTTC | CASSDVGTRSETQYF
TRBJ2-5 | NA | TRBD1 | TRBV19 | TGTGCCAGTAGTCCACCGGACAGGGGGGAGACCCAGTACTTC | CASSPPDRGETQYF
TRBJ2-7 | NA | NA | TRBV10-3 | TGTGCCATCAGTGAGTCAACGGGGACCTACGAGCAGTACTTC | CAISESTGTYEQYF
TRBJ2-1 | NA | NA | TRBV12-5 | TGTGCTAGTGGTTTGTTCCTTGACAGGGGAGGGAATGAGCAGTTCTTC | CASGLFLDRGGNEQFF
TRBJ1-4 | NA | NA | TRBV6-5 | TGTGCCAGCAGTTACCGGAGGGTGTCTGAAAAACTGTTTTTT | CASSYRRVSEKLFF
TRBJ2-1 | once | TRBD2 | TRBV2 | TGTGCCAGCAGTGAACCTAGCGGGGGAGCCTCGGGGGAGCAGTTCTTC | CASSEPSGGASGEQFF
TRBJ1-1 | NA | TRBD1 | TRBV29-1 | TGCAGCTCGACAGGGGAAATGAACACTGAAGCTTTCTTT | CSSTGEMNTEAFF
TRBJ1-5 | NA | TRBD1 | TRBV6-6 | TGTGCCAGCAGTTACTCGAACAGGGGGGGCAATCAGCCCCAGCATTTT | CASSYSNRGGNQPQHF
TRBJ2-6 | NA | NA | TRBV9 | TGTGCCAGCAGCGTAGGACAGGCAGCCTCTGGGGCCAACGTCCTGACTTTC | CASSVGQAASGANVLTF
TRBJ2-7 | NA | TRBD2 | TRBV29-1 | TGCAGCGTTCCCGCGGGAGGGCCGAGGGAGCAGTACTTC | CSVPAGGPREQYF